This T cell receptor beta chain was identified in a study of T cell changes during pregnancy in multiple sclerosis. The protocol was immunoSEQ multiplex PCR, while the TCRdb copy is restricted to in-frame clones and leaves out a portion. The repertoire includes about 59,000 clones, about nine tenths of them detected once, and 0.89% sits in the top ten. V was trimmed by 1 base and J by 7 bases, leaving 8 bases between them. CDR1 and CDR2 from the germline V gene are MGHRA and YSYEKL. The CDR3 spans 14 residues. The sequencing used peripheral blood, collected in the first trimester of pregnancy. The receptor was derived from a female donor in good health, enrolled as a control in a pregnancy study. V usage is TRBV4-1 and J usage is TRBJ1-6; D is unresolved. The DNA for the CDR3 is TGCGCCAGCAGCCAAGGGAACAGAAATTCACCCCTCCACTTT. Amino acid sequence: CASSQGNRNSPLHF.